These 5 T cell receptor beta chains were sequenced from one sample in a study of regulatory T cells in long-lasting Graves disease. HTBI primers from iRepertoire and Arm-PCR of CDR3 regions yielded the TCR beta libraries. One entry per CDR3 protein, called by TCRdb with MiXCR from the multiplex PCR reads. The table records approximately 540,000 distinct CDR3 sequences, more than 10% of them present only once. Time point specified: newly diagnosed GD, antithyroid drugs for less than 3 months. Construction of the TCR library relied on RNA isolated from PBMCs. This same sample was also taken into another study, of T cells in Graves' hyperthyroidism and ophthalmopathy.

The source material was peripheral blood mononuclear cells (PBMCs), sampled at new diagnosis, from a patient treated with antithyroid drugs. These receptors came from a woman younger than 45 with Graves disease.

This clonotype was detected many times. The chain has TRBV20-1 and TRBJ1-2, with 7 bases identical to TRBD1. Germline CDR1 reads DFQATT; CDR2 reads SNEGSKA (reference sequence). The CDR3 contains 13 residues. Germline trimming cut 0 bases from V and 6 bases from J; bases unmatched to any gene: 4. The CDR3 DNA reads as TGCAGTGCTAGAGATTATGGGACAGATGGCTACACCTTC. Its protein is CSARDYGTDGYTF.

This clonotype was picked up many times. In DNA form, the CDR3 reads TGTGCCAGCAGTTATCAAGCGGGGGTTTCCACAGATACGCAGTATTTT. Its protein product is CASSYQAGVSTDTQYF. This chain connects TRBV12-3 or TRBV12-4 to TRBJ2-3; 8 bases are a match to TRBD2. V lost 4 bases and J lost 2; bases outside the gene matches: 8. The CDR3 runs to 16 residues.

This chain links TRBV6-5 with TRBJ2-2; 14 bases map to TRBD2. The CDR3 length is 18 residues. V shed 0 bases, J shed 7 bases, and the junction held 7 bases outside the gene matches. In germline, CDR1 is MNHEY, CDR2 SVGAGI. CDR3 sequence reads: CASSYSPGLAGGLGELFF. The CDR3 nucleotides read TGTGCCAGCAGTTACTCGCCCGGACTAGCGGGAGGTCTCGGGGAGCTGTTTTTT.

This clonotype was picked up many times. This chain joins TRBV12-3 or TRBV12-4 and TRBJ1-2; 9 nucleotides line up with TRBD1. Trimming took 3 bases from V and 8 from J; bases not matched to a gene: 10. The CDR3 has 15 amino acids. CDR3 nucleotide sequence: TGTGCCAGCAGTTTCCGGGACAGGGATCCAGGCGGCTACACCTTC. This encodes CASSFRDRDPGGYTF.

In its sample, this clonotype was seen a few times. A much bigger clone sits one base away, suggesting this may be a read error. The V call is TRBV28, the J call TRBJ1-1, with D possibly TRBD1 on 5 matching bases. There are 16 residues in the CDR3. Germline-derived CDR1 and CDR2 are MDHEN and SYDVKM. The CDR3 DNA follows: TGTGCCCGCAGGGTTTGGGGTAGACACTCGAACACTGAAGCTTTCTTT. This gives the protein CARRVWGRHSNTEAFF.